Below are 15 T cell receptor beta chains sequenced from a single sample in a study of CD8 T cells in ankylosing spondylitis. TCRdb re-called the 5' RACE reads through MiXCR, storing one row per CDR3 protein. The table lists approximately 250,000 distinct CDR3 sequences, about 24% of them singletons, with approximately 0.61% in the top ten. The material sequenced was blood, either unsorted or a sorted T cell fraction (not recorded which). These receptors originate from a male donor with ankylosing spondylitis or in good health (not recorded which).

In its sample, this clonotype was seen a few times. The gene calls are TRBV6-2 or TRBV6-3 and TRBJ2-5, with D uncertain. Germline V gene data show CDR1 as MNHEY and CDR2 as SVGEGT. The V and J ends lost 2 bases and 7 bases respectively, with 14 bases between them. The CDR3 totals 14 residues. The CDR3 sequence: CASSYPDPSRTQYF. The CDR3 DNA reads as TGTGCCAGCAGTTACCCGGATCCCTCTAGGACCCAGTACTTC.

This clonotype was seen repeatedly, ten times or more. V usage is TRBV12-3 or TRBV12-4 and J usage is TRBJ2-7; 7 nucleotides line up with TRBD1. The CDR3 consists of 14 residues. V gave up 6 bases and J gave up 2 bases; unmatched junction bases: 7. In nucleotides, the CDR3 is TGTGCCAGCAGGCCCGACAGGGCTACCTACGAGCAGTACTTC. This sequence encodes CASRPDRATYEQYF.

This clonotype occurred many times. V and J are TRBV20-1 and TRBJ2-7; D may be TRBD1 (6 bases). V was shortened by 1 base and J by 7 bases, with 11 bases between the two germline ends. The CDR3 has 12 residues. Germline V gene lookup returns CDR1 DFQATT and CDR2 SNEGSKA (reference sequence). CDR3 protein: CSARGDTWEQYF. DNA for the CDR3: TGCAGTGCTAGAGGGGACACCTGGGAGCAGTACTTC.

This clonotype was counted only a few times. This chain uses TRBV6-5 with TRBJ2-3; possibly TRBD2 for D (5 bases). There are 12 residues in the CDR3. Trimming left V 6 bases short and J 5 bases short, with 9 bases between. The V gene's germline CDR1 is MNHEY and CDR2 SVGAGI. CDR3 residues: CASSHGVDTQYF. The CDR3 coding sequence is TGTGCCAGCAGCCACGGGGTAGATACGCAGTATTTT.

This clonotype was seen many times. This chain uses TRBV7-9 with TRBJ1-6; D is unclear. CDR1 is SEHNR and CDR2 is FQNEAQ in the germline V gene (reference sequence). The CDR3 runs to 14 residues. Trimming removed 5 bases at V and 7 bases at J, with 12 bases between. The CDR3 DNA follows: TGTGCCAGCAGCCCGCGACCGAAGAATTCACCCCTCCACTTT. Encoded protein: CASSPRPKNSPLHF. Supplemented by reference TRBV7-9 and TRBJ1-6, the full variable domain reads DTGVSQNPRHKITKRGQNVTFRCDPISEHNRLYWYRQTLGQGPEFLTYFQNEAQLEKSRLLSDRFSAERPKGSFSTLEIQRTEQGDSAMYLCASSPRPKNSPLHFGNGTRLTVT.

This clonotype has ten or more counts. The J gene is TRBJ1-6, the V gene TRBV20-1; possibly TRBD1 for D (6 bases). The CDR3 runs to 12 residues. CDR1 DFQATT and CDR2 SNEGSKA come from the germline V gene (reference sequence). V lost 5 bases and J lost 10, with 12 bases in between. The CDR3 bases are TGCAGTGCTGCCTTCACAGGGTCACCCCTCCACTTT. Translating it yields CSAAFTGSPLHF.

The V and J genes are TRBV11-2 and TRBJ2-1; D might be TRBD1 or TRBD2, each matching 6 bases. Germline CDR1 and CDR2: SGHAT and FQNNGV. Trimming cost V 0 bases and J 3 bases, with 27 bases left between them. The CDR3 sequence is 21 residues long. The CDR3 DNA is TGTGCCAGCAGCTTAGATGTCGGGGGCGGGGAAGGGCCTAGGTACTACAATGAGCAGTTCTTC. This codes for CASSLDVGGGEGPRYYNEQFF. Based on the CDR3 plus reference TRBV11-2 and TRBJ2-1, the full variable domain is EAGVAQSPRYKIIEKRQSVAFWCNPISGHATLYWYQQILGQGPKLLIQFQNNGVVDDSQLPKDRFSAERLKGVDSTLKIQPAKLEDSAVYLCASSLDVGGGEGPRYYNEQFFGPGTRLTVL.

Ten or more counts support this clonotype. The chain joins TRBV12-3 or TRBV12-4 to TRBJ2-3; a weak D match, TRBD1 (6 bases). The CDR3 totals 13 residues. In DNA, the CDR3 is TGTGCGACCAGGGGAAGGCGTGCAGATACGCAGTATTTT. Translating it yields CATRGRRADTQYF.

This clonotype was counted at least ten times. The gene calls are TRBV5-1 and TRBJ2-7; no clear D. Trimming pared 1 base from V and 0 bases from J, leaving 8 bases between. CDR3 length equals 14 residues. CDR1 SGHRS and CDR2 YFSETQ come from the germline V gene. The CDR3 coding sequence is TGCGCCAGCAGCTTGACGGTGAGCTCCTACGAGCAGTACTTC. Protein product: CASSLTVSSYEQYF.

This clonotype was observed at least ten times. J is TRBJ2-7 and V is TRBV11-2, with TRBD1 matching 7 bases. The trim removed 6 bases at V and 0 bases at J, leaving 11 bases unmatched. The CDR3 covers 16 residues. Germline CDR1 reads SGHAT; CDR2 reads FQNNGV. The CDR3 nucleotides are TGTGCCAGCAGACCTGAAACAGGGGATCGCTCCTACGAGCAGTACTTC. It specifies CASRPETGDRSYEQYF.

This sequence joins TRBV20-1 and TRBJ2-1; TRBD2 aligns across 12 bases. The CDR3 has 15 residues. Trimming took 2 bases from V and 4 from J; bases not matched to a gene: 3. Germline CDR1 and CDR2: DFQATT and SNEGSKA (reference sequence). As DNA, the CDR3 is TGCAGTGCTAGACGACTAGCGGGGGTGTACAATGAGCAGTTCTTC. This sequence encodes CSARRLAGVYNEQFF.

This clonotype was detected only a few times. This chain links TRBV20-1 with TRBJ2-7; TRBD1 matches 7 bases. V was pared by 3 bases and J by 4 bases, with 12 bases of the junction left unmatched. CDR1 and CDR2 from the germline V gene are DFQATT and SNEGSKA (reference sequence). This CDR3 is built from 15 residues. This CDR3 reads CSARLVDRVGYEQYF. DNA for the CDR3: TGCAGTGCTAGGCTCGTCGACAGGGTGGGGTACGAGCAGTACTTC.

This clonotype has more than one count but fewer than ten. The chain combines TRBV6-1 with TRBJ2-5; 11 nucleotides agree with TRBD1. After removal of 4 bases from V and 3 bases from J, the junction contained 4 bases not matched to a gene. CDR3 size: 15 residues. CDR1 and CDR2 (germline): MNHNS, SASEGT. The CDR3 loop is CASSGRDRGEETQYF. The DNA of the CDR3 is TGTGCCAGCAGTGGTAGGGACAGGGGGGAAGAGACCCAGTACTTC.

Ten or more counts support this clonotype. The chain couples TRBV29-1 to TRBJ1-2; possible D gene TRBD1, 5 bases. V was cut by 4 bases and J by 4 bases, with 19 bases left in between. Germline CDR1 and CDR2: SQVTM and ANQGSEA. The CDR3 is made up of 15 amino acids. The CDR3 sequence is CSVVGGAGGSYGYTF. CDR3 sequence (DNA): TGCAGCGTTGTAGGTGGGGCAGGCGGCAGCTATGGCTACACCTTC.

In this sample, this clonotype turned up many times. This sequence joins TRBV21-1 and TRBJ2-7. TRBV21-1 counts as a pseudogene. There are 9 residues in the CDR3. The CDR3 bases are TGTGCCAGCAGCACATCTTCAGTCTTC. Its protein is CASSTSSVF.